Below are 13 T cell receptor beta chains sequenced from a single sample in a study of cytomegalovirus exposure and HLA in healthy donors. 60 Vbeta and 13 Jbeta primers were used in PCR. Profiled with immunoSEQ multiplex PCR; TCRdb holds only in-frame clones, not every one. The table for this sample gives fewer than 100,000 clones. Sequenced: PBMCs. The receptors come from a man between 18 and 29 years old in good health and CMV-seropositive.

This chain links TRBV7-2 with TRBJ2-7, with 10 bases identical to TRBD2. The trim removed 2 bases at V and 2 bases at J, leaving 3 bases unmatched. CDR1 and CDR2 from the germline V gene are SGHTA and FQGNSA. The CDR3 runs to 15 residues. The CDR3 region has the DNA TGTGCCAGCAGCTTAAGCGGGAGGGCCCCCTACGAGCAGTACTTC. The encoded protein is CASSLSGRAPYEQYF.

V and J are TRBV5-1 and TRBJ1-1, with D possibly matching TRBD1 (5 bases). The CDR3 loop spans 14 amino acids. V was pared by 4 bases and J by 5 bases, with 15 bases between. Germline V CDR1 and CDR2: SGHRS, YFSETQ. The CDR3 DNA reads TGCGCCAGCAGCCCCGGGGGGGGAGAGACTGAAGCTTTCTTT. Translated, it gives CASSPGGGETEAFF.

V usage is TRBV5-1 and J usage is TRBJ1-1; 8 bases map to TRBD1. The V segment lost 1 base and the J segment 5 bases; nucleotides outside the gene matches: 4. The CDR3 runs 14 residues. The germline CDR1 and CDR2 sequences are SGHRS and YFSETQ. CDR3 in amino acids: CASSLTGGGTEAFF. In nucleotides, the CDR3 is TGCGCCAGCAGCTTGACAGGGGGGGGTACTGAAGCTTTCTTT.

The rearrangement links TRBV28 to TRBJ1-4; no clear D gene. V was cut by 4 bases and J by 8 bases, with 20 bases left in between. CDR3 size: 16 residues. Germline V gene data show CDR1 as MDHEN and CDR2 as SYDVKM. Here the CDR3 reads CASSSPHLREEEKLFF. In DNA, the CDR3 is TGTGCCAGCAGTTCGCCGCACCTAAGGGAGGAAGAAAAACTGTTTTTT.

The rearrangement joins TRBV6-5 to TRBJ2-7, with 10 bases aligning to TRBD2. J gave up 3 bases and V 2 bases, and 4 bases lay outside the gene matches. This CDR3 has 15 residues. Germline assignment: CDR1 MNHEY and CDR2 SVGAGI. CDR3 nucleotide sequence: TGTGCCAGCAGTTACCGGGCTAGCGGGAGCTACGAGCAGTACTTC. It is translated as CASSYRASGSYEQYF.

The J gene is TRBJ2-2, the V gene TRBV4-2, with 10 bases aligning to TRBD1. The J segment lost 0 bases and the V segment lost 0 bases, leaving 1 base of the junction unmatched. Germline CDR1 LGHNA, CDR2 YNFKEQ. The CDR3 is made up of 17 amino acids. The CDR3 DNA is TGTGCCAGCAGCCAAGAGGACAGGGGGGCGAACACCGGGGAGCTGTTTTTT. Encoded protein: CASSQEDRGANTGELFF.

This chain's CDR3 is CASSPYLAGGPGEQYF. CDR3 sequence (DNA): TGCGCCAGCAGCCCTTACCTAGCGGGAGGGCCGGGCGAGCAGTACTTC. V usage is TRBV4-1 and J usage is TRBJ2-5, with 12 bases that match TRBD2. TRBJ2-7 explains the end of the DNA better; the J call may be wrong. The CDR3 is 16 amino acids. Germline V gives CDR1 MGHRA, CDR2 YSYEKL.

J is TRBJ1-1 and V is TRBV2, with 8 nucleotides matching TRBD1. CDR1 and CDR2 from the germline V gene are SNHLY and FYNNEI. The CDR3 loop spans 16 amino acids. V lost 4 bases, J lost 0 bases, and 7 bases stayed unmatched. CDR3: CASSAQAGGLNTEAFF. CDR3 coding DNA: TGTGCCAGCAGTGCTCAGGCAGGGGGCTTGAACACTGAAGCTTTCTTT.

The V gene is TRBV19, the J gene TRBJ2-1; 11 bases agree with TRBD2. Germline V gene lookup returns CDR1 LNHDA and CDR2 SQIVND (reference sequence). The CDR3 is 18 residues long. V lost 5 bases to trimming and J lost 4 bases; unmatched junction nucleotides: 13. CDR3 residues: CASSLGLAESSSYNEQFF. The CDR3 DNA reads TGTGCCAGTAGTCTGGGACTAGCGGAGTCCAGCTCTTACAATGAGCAGTTCTTC.

The gene calls are TRBV10-3 and TRBJ1-1; 7 bases match TRBD1. The V gene's germline CDR1 is ENHRY and CDR2 SYGVKD. J gave up 2 bases and V 8 bases, and 5 bases lay outside the gene matches. This CDR3 region has 13 residues. CDR3: CAIAGQTNTEAFF. CDR3 bases: TGTGCCATCGCGGGACAGACTAACACTGAAGCTTTCTTT.

This chain connects TRBV4-2 to TRBJ1-3, with D possibly TRBD1 on 5 matching bases. V lost 0 bases and J lost 8, with 11 bases in between. Germline loops: CDR1 LGHNA, CDR2 YNFKEQ. This CDR3 has 14 residues. CDR3: CASSQEGTGDTIYF. The DNA of the CDR3 is TGTGCCAGCAGCCAAGAGGGGACGGGGGACACCATATATTTT.

The V gene is TRBV7-8, the J gene TRBJ1-1; D unresolved. The CDR3 loop spans 13 amino acids. Between the trimmed V and J ends, which lost 2 bases and 3 bases, there was a span of 7 bases. Germline loops: CDR1 SGHVS, CDR2 FQNEAQ. Written as DNA, the CDR3 is TGTGCCAGCAGCTTACGGGGAGACACTGAAGCTTTCTTT. Residues: CASSLRGDTEAFF.

The V gene is TRBV6-1, the J gene TRBJ2-7; possibly TRBD1 for D (8 bases). V lost 8 bases and J 4 bases, leaving 21 bases between the germline ends. CDR1 is MNHNS and CDR2 is SASEGT in the germline V gene. CDR3 length: 15 amino acids. The CDR3, as DNA: TGTGCCAGCCGAACAGGGGGAGGGGGAGATTACGAGCAGTACTTC. Translating it yields CASRTGGGGDYEQYF.